These 13 T cell receptor beta chains share one sample of origin, sequenced in a study of Siglec-9 on CD8 T cells in melanoma. The assay was immunoSEQ multiplex PCR, and TCRdb's table has in-frame clones only and misses some. The profile covers about 30,000 clones, with 80% appearing a single time and 5.8% taken by the ten largest. What was sequenced was Siglec-9- CD8+ T cells sorted from blood. These TCRs come from a human donor in good health.

This clone has just a few counts. The chain links TRBV7-8 to TRBJ1-6; D remains unclear. The CDR3 length is 13 residues. V was trimmed by 5 bases and J by 7 bases, leaving 9 bases between them. Germline loops: CDR1 SGHVS, CDR2 FQNEAQ. CDR3 residues: CASSPPPNSPLHF. The CDR3 nucleotides read TGTGCCAGCAGCCCCCCTCCAAATTCACCCCTCCACTTT. The full variable domain, rest sourced from reference TRBV7-8 and TRBJ1-6, is GAGVSQSPRYKVAKRGQDVALRCDPISGHVSLFWYQQALGQGPEFLTYFQNEAQLDKSGLPSDRFFAERPEGSVSTLKIQRTQQEDSAVYLCASSPPPNSPLHFGNGTRLTVT.

The V call is TRBV6-6, the J call TRBJ2-2, with unresolved D. The CDR3 length is 15 residues. The V gene lost 6 bases and the J gene lost 2 bases, with 13 bases spanning the gap. CDR1 and CDR2 (germline): MNHNY, SVGAGI (reference sequence). The CDR3 DNA is TGTGCCAGCAGCCACCACATATCCAACACCGGGGAGCTGTTTTTT. This sequence encodes CASSHHISNTGELFF.

This clone appeared a single time. This chain connects TRBV28 to TRBJ1-5; D ambiguous. The V end was cut by 6 bases, the J end by 0 bases, with 12 bases between. The CDR3 spans 15 residues. From germline, CDR1 is MDHEN and CDR2 SYDVKM. This CDR3 is CASRVSIHSNQPQHF. The CDR3 nucleotides are TGTGCCAGCAGGGTGTCGATCCATAGCAATCAGCCCCAGCATTTT.

This sequence joins TRBV6-6 and TRBJ2-3; D possibly corresponds to TRBD1 (6 bases). CDR1 is MNHNY and CDR2 is SVGAGI in the germline V gene (reference sequence). V lost 2 bases and J lost 2, with 14 bases in between. CDR3 size: 16 residues. This chain's CDR3 is CASSYKGHEYTDTQYF. The CDR3 DNA sequence: TGTGCCAGCAGTTACAAGGGACACGAATACACAGATACGCAGTATTTT.

The chain uses TRBV9 and TRBJ2-7; tentatively, D is TRBD1 (6 bases). The CDR3 covers 13 residues. V lost 4 bases and J 7 bases, leaving 15 bases between the germline ends. Per the germline V gene, CDR1 is SGDLS and CDR2 is YYNGEE. The CDR3 spells CASSPRDTPEQYF. In nucleotides, the CDR3 is TGTGCCAGCAGCCCGAGGGACACCCCGGAGCAGTACTTC.

The V and J genes are TRBV19 and TRBJ1-1; no reliable D call. V was pared by 5 bases and J by 3 bases, with 13 bases between. This CDR3 spans 14 amino acids. Germline V gives CDR1 LNHDA, CDR2 SQIVND (reference sequence). CDR3 in DNA: TGTGCCAGTAGTCAAGTGGACCTATACACTGAAGCTTTCTTT. This codes for CASSQVDLYTEAFF. Full variable domain (missing parts from reference TRBV19 and TRBJ1-1): DGGITQSPKYLFRKEGQNVTLSCEQNLNHDAMYWYRQDPGQGLRLIYYSQIVNDFQKGDIAEGYSVSREKKESFPLTVTSAQKNPTAFYLCASSQVDLYTEAFFGQGTRLTVV.

V usage is TRBV7-8 and J usage is TRBJ1-5, with 7 bases fitting TRBD1. Looked up from germline, CDR1 is SGHVS and CDR2 is FQNEAQ. V shed 5 bases, J shed 1 base, and the junction held 5 bases outside the gene matches. The CDR3 contains 15 residues. The CDR3 DNA reads TGTGCCAGCAGCCCCTGGACAGGCAGCAATCAGCCCCAGCATTTT. Translation gives CASSPWTGSNQPQHF.

The chain combines TRBV10-2 with TRBJ2-7; D is perhaps TRBD2 (6 bases). V lost 2 bases and J lost 0, with 8 bases in between. CDR1 and CDR2 from the germline V gene are WSHSY and SAAADI. CDR3 size: 14 residues. CDR3 loop: CASSEQLASYEQYV. The CDR3, as DNA: TGCGCCAGCAGTGAGCAACTAGCCTCCTACGAGCAGTACGTC.

In the case of this clone: At one end the junction does not follow the germline gene, possibly because of a read error. The CDR3 sequence: CASSLTTGNTEAFF. CDR3 in DNA: TGTGCCAGCAGCCTAACCACAGGGAACACTGAAGCTTTCTTT. The J gene is TRBJ1-1, the V gene TRBV7-3; D is perhaps TRBD1 (5 bases). The CDR3 consists of 14 residues. Germline CDR1 SGHTA, CDR2 FQGTGA.

The count of this clone is one. The chain employs TRBV18 and TRBJ1-5; maybe TRBD1 (5 bases). The ends were cut back, 6 bases at V and 0 bases at J, with 15 bases in the middle. Germline CDR1 is KGHSH and CDR2 is LQKENI. This CDR3 spans 16 amino acids. The CDR3 loop reads CASSSGTYYSNQPQHF. In DNA form, the CDR3 reads TGTGCCAGCTCCTCCGGGACCTATTATAGCAATCAGCCCCAGCATTTT.

V gene TRBV9 combines with J gene TRBJ2-1, with 8 bases lining up with TRBD2. The CDR3 spans 14 residues. The V segment lost 2 bases and the J segment 4 bases; nucleotides outside the gene matches: 2. The germline V gene has CDR1 SGDLS and CDR2 YYNGEE. The CDR3 reads CASSVTGGYNEQFF. The CDR3 DNA follows: TGTGCCAGCAGCGTGACGGGGGGGTACAATGAGCAGTTCTTC.

This chain uses TRBV27 with TRBJ1-6; a possible D gene is TRBD1 (5 bases). Trimming left V 6 bases short and J 3 bases short, with 9 bases between. Looked up from germline, CDR1 is MNHEY and CDR2 is SMNVEV (reference sequence). The CDR3 runs to 14 residues. CDR3 DNA: TGTGCCAGCAGAACCCAGGGCTATAATTCACCCCTCCACTTT. This sequence encodes CASRTQGYNSPLHF.

Points on this clone: The junction departs from germline at one end; a sequencing error may be responsible. The rearrangement links TRBV27 to TRBJ2-3; D may correspond to TRBD1 or TRBD2 (5 bases each). CDR3 length equals 15 residues. CDR1 MNHEY and CDR2 SMNVEV come from the germline V gene (reference sequence). The CDR3, as DNA: TGTGCCAGCAGTCGGGCTGGGGGACCCACAGATACGCGGAATTTT. This encodes CASSRAGGPTDTRNF.